This T cell receptor beta chain was documented in a study of breast tumors, draining lymph nodes, adjacent tissues. TCRdb called the multiplex PCR reads again in MiXCR, with one record for every CDR3 protein. The sample consists of tens of thousands of distinct CDR3 sequences, around 30% of them appearing once. Study-level points and caveats: Luminal-like breast cancer showed significantly higher tumor–nontumor repertoire similarity than basal-like.

Samples came from axillary lymph nodes draining the breast cancer. Notes on this clonotype: Its antigen is not identified. One end of the junction does not line up with germline, which may come from a read error.

The sample comprised axillary lymph node tissue. This clonotype was obtained from a female donor with breast cancer. Some clones in this sample may be carry-over from other donors' samples.

The CDR3: CASSQEGGGTGELFF. The CDR3 DNA reads TGCGCCAGCAGCCAAGAGGGAGGTGGCACCGGGGAGCTGTTTTTT. The V and J genes are TRBV3-1 and TRBJ2-2; perhaps TRBD2 as D (6 bases). The V gene's germline CDR1 is LGHDT and CDR2 YNNKEL (reference sequence). The length of the CDR3 is 15 residues.